The 32 T cell receptor beta chains below all came from one sample that was sequenced in a study of tumor-infiltrating lymphocytes in primary liver carcinoma (dated by TCRdb to about 2017). Total RNA and DNA were co-extracted without cell sorting from approximately 20-30 mg of bulk tissue using the AllPrep DNA/RNA mini kit. The sequencing machine was an Illumina HiSeq 2500. Using a constant-region primer and ProtoScript II reverse transcriptase, TCRbeta-specific cDNA was reverse-transcribed from 450 to 650 ng total RNA. Construction of the TCRbeta libraries relied on three nested rounds of multiplex PCR, following a slightly modified ARM-PCR procedure. Each of the first two PCR rounds ran for around 10 cycles using multiplex TRBV1-TRBV30 forward primers together with a Cbeta reverse primer. Clones were called with MiXCR by TCRdb after fastp trimmed the public reads at Q25, and only in-frame beta chains were retained. Entries that share a CDR3 protein sequence are merged under the most common genes and DNA. The sample table shows 90,000 to 150,000 distinct CDR3 sequences, and 65% to 75% are seen once. The top ten clones comprise roughly 8.1% of the sample.

Sequenced material: tumor-adjacent normal liver tissue. These receptors originate from a woman aged 55-70 years with primary liver carcinoma and hepatitis B virus infection.

Notes on this clonotype: One end of the junction is discordant with germline, which a read error may explain. J is TRBJ2-2 and V is TRBV12-3 or TRBV12-4; D perhaps matches TRBD2 (6 bases). This CDR3 is built from 16 residues. As DNA, the CDR3 is TGTGTCAGCAAAAGGACCGGGATTAGCGGCACCGGGGAGCTGTTTTTT. It is translated as CVSKRTGISGTGELFF.

On this clonotype: A much larger clone lies a single base off, so this may be a read error. This chain uses TRBV30 with TRBJ1-5; no firm D call. CDR1 and CDR2 from the germline V gene are GTSNPN and SVGIG (reference sequence). This CDR3 has 9 amino acids. The CDR3 loop reads CAGHQPLHF. The CDR3 nucleotides are TGTGCCGGTCATCAGCCCCTGCATTTT. Full variable domain (remainder filled in from reference TRBV30 and TRBJ1-5): SQTIHQWPATLVQPVGSPLSLECTVEGTSNPNLYWYRQAAGRGLQLLFYSVGIGQISSEVPQNLSASRPQDRQFILSSKKLLLSDSGFYLCAGHQPLHFGDGTRLSIL.

For this clonotype: An end of the junction differs from the germline gene, which may be a read error. This chain uses TRBV6-1 with TRBJ2-1, with D perhaps being TRBD1 or TRBD2 (6 bases each). This CDR3 is built from 15 residues. The germline V gene has CDR1 MNHNS and CDR2 SASEGT. The CDR3 spells CTSSRWGAGYNEQFF. CDR3 coding DNA: TGTACCAGCAGCCGTTGGGGGGCCGGATACAATGAACAGTTCTTC.

In regard to this clonotype: Without the conserved terminal phenylalanine or tryptophan, this CDR3 likely stems from a read error. This chain connects TRBV12-3 or TRBV12-4 to TRBJ2-3; no firm D call. The length of the CDR3 is 11 residues. Between the trimmed V and J ends, which lost 6 bases and 4 bases, there was a span of 5 bases. CDR3 nucleotide sequence: TGTGCCAGCAGCTTACCAGATACGCAGTATTGT. Its translation is CASSLPDTQYC.

The chain carries TRBV29-1 and TRBJ2-1, with a possible D match to TRBD2 (6 bases). Germline CDR1 reads SQVTM; CDR2 reads ANQGSEA. This CDR3 region has 12 residues. Trimming took off 4 bases at V and 7 bases at J, with 11 bases between the two ends. In nucleotides, the CDR3 is TGCAGCGTTGCCCCGGCGGGAAATGAGCAGTTCTTC. Translated, it gives CSVAPAGNEQFF.

This chain joins TRBV6-5 and TRBJ2-1; 11 bases map to TRBD1. This CDR3 spans 20 amino acids. The germline CDR1 and CDR2 sequences are MNHEY and SVGAGI. Unmatched junction bases numbered 12, after V lost 2 bases and J lost 0 bases. The chain's CDR3 is CASSYPTRFGTGGSYNEQFF. CDR3 coding DNA: TGTGCCAGCAGTTACCCGACACGTTTCGGGACAGGGGGCTCCTACAATGAGCAGTTCTTC.

This clonotype was observed many times. V gene TRBV12-5 combines with J gene TRBJ2-1; D is tentatively TRBD1 or TRBD2 (6 bases each). Germline V gene lookup returns CDR1 LGHNT and CDR2 FRNRAP. The length of the CDR3 is 15 residues. V gave up 9 bases and J gave up 4 bases, with 19 bases separating them. CDR3 in DNA: TGTGCTAGCTCCGCAGGGGACTCCATGTACAATGAGCAGTTCTTC. As protein: CASSAGDSMYNEQFF.

There are many counts of this clonotype. DNA of the CDR3: TGTGCCAGCAGTTACTCCCAGGGTCCCTACGAGCAGTACTTC. Translated, it gives CASSYSQGPYEQYF. V and J are TRBV6-6 and TRBJ2-7; a weak D match, TRBD1 (5 bases). The CDR3 is 14 amino acids. Germline loops: CDR1 MNHNY, CDR2 SVGAGI (reference sequence). Trimming removed 0 bases at V and 2 bases at J, with 8 bases between.

Regarding this clonotype: At one boundary the junction diverges from the germline segment, which might be a read error. The chain employs TRBV6-6 and TRBJ1-2; no clear D gene. Germline CDR1 and CDR2: MNHNY and SVGAGI (reference sequence). This CDR3 has 13 residues. CDR3 in amino acids: CVSTYIGNYGYTF. In DNA, the CDR3 is TGTGTCAGCACTTATATAGGCAACTATGGCTACACCTTC.

A word on this clonotype: A read error may be the cause here, since a much bigger clone is one base away. This chain uses TRBV6-1 with TRBJ2-1; either TRBD1 or TRBD2 may supply D (5 bases each). The V gene's germline CDR1 is MNHNS and CDR2 SASEGT. This CDR3 spans 15 amino acids. The CDR3 coding sequence is TGTGCCAGCAATGAATTAGGGGCGGAGGACAATGAGCAGTTCTTC. Translated, it gives CASNELGAEDNEQFF.

Concerning this clonotype: Its ends do not fully match the called genes, so a read error is possible. The J gene is TRBJ1-1, the V gene TRBV12-3 or TRBV12-4; a weak D match, TRBD1 (5 bases). The CDR3 consists of 12 residues. The CDR3 reads CATSNRRRKAFF. CDR3 sequence (DNA): TGTGCCACCAGTAACAGGAGGCGCAAGGCTTTCTTT.

As to this clonotype: Its ends do not fully match the called genes, so a read error is possible. The rearrangement joins TRBV12-3 or TRBV12-4 to TRBJ1-5; 7 positions match TRBD1. This CDR3 is 17 amino acids long. The CDR3 sequence is CASRPGTAHGGNQPPHF. The CDR3 nucleotides are TGTGCCAGCAGGCCCGGGACAGCACATGGTGGCAATCAGCCCCCGCATTTT.

On this clonotype itself: A much larger clonotype is one base distant, so this may be a read error. This chain connects TRBV5-1 to TRBJ1-1; no reliable D call. The CDR3 covers 14 residues. CDR1 SGHRS and CDR2 YFSETQ come from the germline V gene. CDR3 protein: CTSSLARVNTEAFF. The CDR3, as DNA: TGCACCAGCAGCCTCGCGAGGGTTAACACTGAAGCTTTCTTT. The variable domain in full, with the rest retrieved from reference TRBV5-1 and TRBJ1-1, is KAGVTQTPRYLIKTRGQQVTLSCSPISGHRSVSWYQQTPGQGLQFLFEYFSETQRNKGNFPGRFSGRQFSNSRSEMNVSTLELGDSALYLCTSSLARVNTEAFFGQGTRLTVV.

This clonotype has a single count. A read error may be the cause here, since a much bigger clone is one base away. V usage is TRBV7-9 and J usage is TRBJ1-2, with D possibly being TRBD1 (6 bases). The germline V gene has CDR1 SEHNR and CDR2 FQNEAQ (reference sequence). The CDR3 length is 15 residues. The germline V and J ends were trimmed by 2 bases and 5 bases, with 15 bases remaining between them. CDR3 in amino acids: CASSLPAQGRYGYTF. CDR3 nucleotides: TGTGCCAGCAGCTTACCGGCACAGGGTAGATATGGCTACACCTTC.

Worth noting for this clonotype: The junction shows a germline mismatch at one end, possibly a read error. The gene calls are TRBV10-1 and TRBJ2-1, with a possible D match to TRBD2 (5 bases). CDR1 is WNHNN, CDR2 SYGVQD, per germline (reference sequence). CDR3 length: 15 residues. The CDR3 coding sequence is TGCGTCAGCGGTGAGTCCGGTGTAGGGCGCAATGAGCAGTTCTTC. Protein: CVSGESGVGRNEQFF.

About this clonotype: At one of its ends the junction is not consistent with the germline gene, which may arise from a read error. V is TRBV11-2 and J is TRBJ2-7; D may be TRBD1 or TRBD2 (6 bases each). The CDR3 covers 14 residues. Germline V gene data show CDR1 as SGHAT and CDR2 as FQNNGV. As DNA, the CDR3 is TGTGCCGGCAGCTTAATGCAGGGGACTTACGAGCAGTACTTC. The encoded protein is CAGSLMQGTYEQYF.

Worth noting for this clonotype: Relative to the germline gene, one junction end is altered; a read error may explain this. The rearrangement uses TRBV4-2 and TRBJ2-7; 10 bases are shared with TRBD2. Germline V gives CDR1 LGHNA, CDR2 YNFKEQ. There are 15 residues in the CDR3. Written as DNA, the CDR3 is TGTGCCAGTAGCCGACCCGGGACTAGCGAGTACGAGCAGTACTTC. Amino acid sequence: CASSRPGTSEYEQYF.

Points on this clonotype: The conserved closing phenylalanine or tryptophan is absent in this CDR3, likely reflecting a read error. The chain links TRBV6-1 to TRBJ2-1; D ambiguous. The CDR3 loop spans 13 amino acids. Germline V gene lookup returns CDR1 MNHNS and CDR2 SASEGT. CDR3: CASSELRWNGQFL. CDR3 coding DNA: TGTGCCAGCAGTGAATTGAGGTGGAATGGGCAGTTCTTA.

This clonotype was seen only a few times. V and J are TRBV13 and TRBJ2-3, with D unclear. The CDR3 loop spans 13 amino acids. The germline gives CDR1 PRHDT, CDR2 FYEKMQ (reference sequence). Between the trimmed V and J ends, which lost 3 bases and 3 bases, there was a span of 7 bases. CDR3 amino acids: CASSLGLTDTQYF. The CDR3 nucleotides read TGTGCCAGCAGCTTGGGTTTAACAGATACGCAGTATTTT.

On this clonotype: The final CDR3 position lacks the conserved phenylalanine or tryptophan, pointing to a likely read error. The V gene is TRBV29-1, the J gene TRBJ2-5; 12 bases fit TRBD2. This CDR3 spans 15 amino acids. J gave up 4 bases and V 2 bases, and 5 bases lay outside the gene matches. Germline CDR1 is SQVTM and CDR2 is ANQGSEA. CDR3 DNA sequence: TGCAGCGTTGAAAGAGCTAGCGGGAGGGCAGAGACCCAGTACGTC. Amino acids: CSVERASGRAETQYV.

Of note for this clonotype: A read error may account for a junction end that differs from germline. For the CDR3, the DNA is TGCGCCAGCAGCCAAATCAATACCGAAGAGACCCAGTATTTC. Protein sequence: CASSQINTEETQYF. V gene TRBV4-1 combines with J gene TRBJ2-5; D is unresolved. CDR1 is MGHRA, CDR2 YSYEKL, per germline. There are 14 residues in the CDR3.

V and J are TRBV12-3 or TRBV12-4 and TRBJ1-5, with D uncertain. Between the trimmed V and J ends, which lost 0 bases and 12 bases, there was a span of 12 bases. This CDR3 spans 13 amino acids. The CDR3 nucleotides read TGTGCCAGCAGTTTAGCGCGGGATCGGCTCCAGCATTTT. Translated, it gives CASSLARDRLQHF.

A word on this clonotype: Lacking the conserved final phenylalanine or tryptophan, this CDR3 likely reflects a read error. The J gene is TRBJ2-3, the V gene TRBV5-6; perhaps TRBD2 as D (6 bases). Germline V lookup: CDR1 SGHDT, CDR2 YYEEEE. The CDR3 runs to 14 residues. The CDR3 bases are TGTGCCGGCAGCCGGAGGGCGATTACAGATACGCAGTATTGT. This encodes CAGSRRAITDTQYC.

On this clonotype itself: An end of the junction differs from the germline gene, which may be a read error. The chain joins TRBV30 to TRBJ1-2, with D perhaps matching TRBD1 (5 bases). The CDR3 is 15 amino acids. Germline V gene data show CDR1 as GTSNPN and CDR2 as SVGIG (reference sequence). CDR3 DNA sequence: TGTTCCTGGAAGGGGCCCCGTGGAGGGACCTATGGCTACACCTTC. This gives the protein CSWKGPRGGTYGYTF.

With respect to this clonotype: A much more abundant neighbour one base away suggests this may be a read error. The V call is TRBV6-4, the J call TRBJ2-2, with a possible D match to TRBD1 (6 bases). The V end was cut by 7 bases, the J end by 6 bases, with 12 bases between. Germline CDR1 reads MRHNA; CDR2 reads SNTAGT. CDR3 length equals 13 residues. As DNA, the CDR3 is TGTGCCAGCAACCAAGAGGGGGCCGGGGAGCTGTTTTTT. Protein: CASNQEGAGELFF.

With regard to this clonotype: One end of the junction fails to match germline, which may point to a read error. The chain links TRBV28 to TRBJ1-2, with 9 bases lining up with TRBD1. CDR1 and CDR2 (germline): MDHEN, SYDVKM. This CDR3 is built from 16 residues. The CDR3 DNA is TGTGCCAGCAGTACACCCCCCGGGACAGGGACCTATGACTACACCTTC. It yields the protein CASSTPPGTGTYDYTF.

CDR3 nucleotides: TGTGCCAGCATTTTGAGAACAGGGACGGGCTCAAACAATGAGCAGTTCTTC. This gives the protein CASILRTGTGSNNEQFF. The chain recombines TRBV12-3 or TRBV12-4 with TRBJ2-1; perhaps TRBD1 as D (6 bases). V gave up 7 bases and J gave up 5 bases, with 24 bases separating them. The CDR3 length is 17 residues.

With regard to this clonotype: At one of its ends the junction is not consistent with the germline gene, which may arise from a read error. The chain's CDR3 is CACSPDRNNEQLF. The CDR3 DNA sequence: TGTGCCTGCAGCCCGGACAGAAACAATGAGCAGCTCTTC. J is TRBJ2-1 and V is TRBV11-3; D may be TRBD1 (6 bases). CDR1 and CDR2 (germline): SGHNT, YENEEA. This CDR3 spans 13 amino acids. The variable domain in full, completed from reference TRBV11-3 and TRBJ2-1, reads EAGVVQSPRYKIIEKKQPVAFWCNPISGHNTLYWYLQNLGQGPELLIRYENEEAVDDSQLPKDRFSAERLKGVDSTLKIQPAELGDSAVYLCACSPDRNNEQLFGPGTRLTVL.

CDR3 protein: CSHTSEGSTDTQYF. The CDR3 DNA follows: TGCAGCCACACTAGCGAAGGGAGTACAGATACGCAGTATTTT. The rearrangement links TRBV29-1 to TRBJ2-3, with 7 bases lining up with TRBD2. The CDR3 is 14 amino acids. Germline trimming cut 8 bases from V and 3 bases from J; bases unmatched to any gene: 11. The germline V gene has CDR1 SQVTM and CDR2 ANQGSEA.

The V call is TRBV6-1, the J call TRBJ2-7; TRBD2 matches 8 bases. CDR3 length equals 17 residues. Per germline, CDR1 MNHNS and CDR2 SASEGT. With V trimmed by 1 base and J by 4 bases, 12 bases remained unmatched. CDR3 region: CASSEVVGGEFLYEQYF. For the CDR3, the DNA is TGTGCCAGCAGTGAAGTGGTCGGGGGGGAGTTCTTATACGAGCAGTACTTC.

With regard to this clonotype: Given the absence of the conserved phenylalanine or tryptophan at the CDR3 end, a read error is likely. V and J are TRBV6-5 and TRBJ2-7; TRBD2 is a possible D gene (5 bases). Germline V lookup: CDR1 MNHEY, CDR2 SVGAGI. The CDR3 covers 14 residues. CDR3 sequence (DNA): TGTCCCAGCAGTTACTGGGGTGAGGGCTACGAGCAGTACTGC. This sequence encodes CPSSYWGEGYEQYC.

With regard to this clonotype: At one boundary the junction diverges from the germline segment, which might be a read error. V and J are TRBV11-2 and TRBJ2-1; D unresolved. CDR1 SGHAT and CDR2 FQNNGV come from the germline V gene. This CDR3 is 14 amino acids long. CDR3 protein: CASSLRRRNNEQFF. In DNA form, the CDR3 reads TGTGCCAGCAGCTTAAGGCGGCGGAATAATGAGCAATTCTTC.